The sequence of this T cell receptor (beta chain) was determined in a study of CD8 T cells in Susac syndrome. CD8+ and CD4+ T cells circulating in blood were sequenced for TCR beta. The multiple sclerosis control group comprised treatment-naive patients with stable or active relapsing-remitting disease. FACS enriched CD8+ TEMRA cells, while bulk CD8+ and CD4+ were negatively isolated. When the RNA was reverse transcribed, random hexamers were used with an input of about 0.5 to 1 ug. The amplification used immunoSEQ multiplex PCR on TCR beta CDR3; it spanned 54 Vbeta and 13 Jbeta. TCRdb processed the immunoSEQ multiplex PCR reads anew with MiXCR; each CDR3 protein has one entry. The data show 300,000 to 350,000 distinct CDR3 sequences, with about 90% seen just once and roughly 0.064% held by the top ten. The CDR3 contains 13 residues. V lost 5 bases, J lost 8 bases, and 15 bases lay in between. Germline loops: CDR1 SGHTA, CDR2 FQGNSA.

This TCR was recovered from a human donor with multiple sclerosis. V and J are TRBV7-2 and TRBJ1-2; no clear D gene. Sequencing was done on a sample of CD4+ T cells from PBMCs. CDR3 in amino acids: CASSPAGSLGYTF. CDR3 sequence (DNA): TGTGCCAGCAGCCCGGCGGGGTCGCTGGGCTACACCTTC. Drawing the rest from reference TRBV7-2 and TRBJ1-2, the complete variable domain is GAGVSQSPSNKVTEKGKDVELRCDPISGHTALYWYRQSLGQGLEFLIYFQGNSAPDKSGLPSDRFSAERTGGSVSTLTIQRTQQEDSAVYLCASSPAGSLGYTFGSGTRLTVV.